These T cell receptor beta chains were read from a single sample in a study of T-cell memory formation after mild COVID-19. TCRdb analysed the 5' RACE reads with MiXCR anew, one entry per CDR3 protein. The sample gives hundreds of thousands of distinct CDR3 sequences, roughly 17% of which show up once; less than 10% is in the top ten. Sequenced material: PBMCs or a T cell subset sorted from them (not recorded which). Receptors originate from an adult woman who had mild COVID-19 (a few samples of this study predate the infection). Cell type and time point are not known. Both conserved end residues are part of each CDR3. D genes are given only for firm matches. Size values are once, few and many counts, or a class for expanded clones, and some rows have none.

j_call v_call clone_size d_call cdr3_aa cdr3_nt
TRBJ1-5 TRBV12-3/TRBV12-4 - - CASRGAGSNQPQHF TGTGCCAGCAGGGGGGCTGGGAGCAATCAGCCCCAGCATTTT
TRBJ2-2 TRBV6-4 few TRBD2 CASKAGGNTGELFF TGTGCCAGCAAGGCGGGGGGGAACACCGGGGAGCTGTTTTTT
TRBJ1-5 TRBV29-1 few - CSVGGGGQPQHF TGCAGCGTTGGGGGGGGCGGACAGCCCCAGCATTTT
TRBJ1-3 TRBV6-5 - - CASSSRISGNTIYF TGTGCCAGCAGTTCGCGAATCTCTGGAAACACCATATATTTT
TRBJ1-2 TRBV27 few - CASNRAGGYTF TGTGCCAGCAACCGAGCGGGCGGCTACACCTTC
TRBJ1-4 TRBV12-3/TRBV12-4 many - CASSLVARGNEKLFF TGTGCCAGCAGTTTAGTGGCAAGGGGAAATGAAAAACTGTTTTTT
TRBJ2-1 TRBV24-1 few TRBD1 CATAGTAVNEQFF TGTGCCACCGCCGGGACAGCCGTCAATGAGCAGTTCTTC
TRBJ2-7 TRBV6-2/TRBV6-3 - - CASSSFGRPSYEQYF TGTGCCAGCAGTTCCTTCGGACGGCCATCCTACGAGCAGTACTTC
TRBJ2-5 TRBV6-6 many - CASSLIEETQYF TGTGCCAGCAGTTTGATAGAAGAGACCCAGTACTTC
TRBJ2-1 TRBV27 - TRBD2 CASRPGLAFREQFF TGTGCCAGCAGGCCGGGACTAGCCTTTAGAGAGCAGTTCTTC
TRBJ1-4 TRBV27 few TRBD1 CASSSTGVKLFF TGTGCCAGCAGTTCAACAGGGGTCAAACTGTTTTTT
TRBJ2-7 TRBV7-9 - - CASSGTTGVFYEQYF TGTGCCAGCAGCGGAACGACAGGAGTCTTCTACGAGCAGTACTTC
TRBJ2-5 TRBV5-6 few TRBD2 CASSHSGRVEETQYF TGTGCCAGCAGCCATAGCGGGAGGGTCGAGGAGACCCAGTACTTC
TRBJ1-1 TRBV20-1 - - CSALPFFF TGCAGTGCTCTCCCCTTTTTCTTT
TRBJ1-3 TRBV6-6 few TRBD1 CASTQGAPLNTIYF TGTGCCAGCACCCAGGGGGCCCCTTTGAACACCATATATTTT
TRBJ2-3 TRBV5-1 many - CASSIGPLTDTQYF TGCGCCAGCAGCATCGGACCGCTCACAGATACGCAGTATTTT
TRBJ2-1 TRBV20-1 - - CSARSRVSEQFF TGCAGTGCTAGGTCCCGCGTATCCGAGCAGTTCTTC
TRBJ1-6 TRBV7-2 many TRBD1 CASSSQGAGYNSPLHF TGTGCCAGCAGCTCACAGGGGGCTGGGTATAATTCACCCCTCCACTTT
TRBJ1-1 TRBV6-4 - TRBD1 CASSSGTGGPNTEAFF TGTGCCAGCAGCAGCGGGACAGGGGGCCCGAACACTGAAGCTTTCTTT
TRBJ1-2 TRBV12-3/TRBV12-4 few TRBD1 CASNPRLTGNYGYTF TGTGCCAGCAATCCCAGATTGACAGGGAACTATGGCTACACCTTC